This section outlines one T cell receptor (beta chain) sequence together with its context. Priming of first-strand cDNA relied on TRAV- and TRBV-specific primers (covering alpha and beta chains). The TCRs were subjected to amplification over around 19 PCR cycles employing a constant-region primer in conjunction with a V-primer adapter. By in vitro transcription, the isolated mRNA was amplified. One entry per CDR3 protein, called by TCRdb with MiXCR from the reads. The sample shows 85,000 to 95,000 distinct CDR3 sequences, 20% to 25% of them seen only once. This sample is drawn from a study of low-dose radiotherapy and immunotherapy resistance in tumors. Study background: Dosing for Cohort 2 consisted of 1 Gy per fraction every two weeks, reaching a total of 13 Gy over 26 weeks. Cyclophosphamide infusions of 200 mg/m2 came every two weeks, one day before radiation-immunotherapy.

With 8 bases clipped from V and 3 bases from J, the junction kept 5 bases outside the gene matches. In germline, CDR1 is SGHTA, CDR2 FQGTGA. The CDR3 consists of 15 residues. Stated time point: after trial treatment. Treatment in this sample: LDRT plus nivolumab, ipilimumab, low-dose cyclophosphamide and aspirin (RACIN trial). The source material was PBMCs, sampled after low-dose radiotherapy plus immunotherapy. The gene calls are TRBV7-3 and TRBJ2-4; TRBD1 matches at 12 bases. The sequence derives from a female donor with ovarian cancer. For the CDR3, the DNA is TGTGCCAGCTCCGGGACAGGGGGCCTCAAAAACATTCAGTACTTC. Translated, it gives CASSGTGGLKNIQYF.